Presented here are 21 T cell receptor beta chains from one specimen sequenced in a study of cytomegalovirus exposure and HLA in healthy donors. PCR primers comprised 60 Vbeta and 13 Jbeta primers. TCRdb keeps only in-frame clones here, not all; method: immunoSEQ multiplex PCR. The specimen's table records 55,000 to 75,000 clones. Sequences were obtained from PBMCs. The receptors were sampled from a male donor in good health and CMV-seronegative.

The V gene is TRBV28, the J gene TRBJ1-2, with D uncertain. In germline, CDR1 is MDHEN, CDR2 SYDVKM. The CDR3 totals 16 residues. V lost 1 base and J 3 bases, leaving 15 bases between the germline ends. The CDR3 region has the DNA TGTGCCAGCAGTTTATACACGGGGATCGCAGACTATGGCTACACCTTC. Its translation is CASSLYTGIADYGYTF.

CDR3 region: CASSDRGENYGYTF. CDR3 coding DNA: TGTGCCAGCAGTGACCGGGGGGAGAACTATGGCTACACCTTC. V is TRBV6-5 and J is TRBJ1-2; D is perhaps TRBD1 (5 bases). This CDR3 spans 14 amino acids. V shed 5 bases and J shed 2 bases, with 12 bases lying between them. The germline V gene has CDR1 MNHEY and CDR2 SVGAGI.

The chain is built from TRBV11-3 and TRBJ2-3, with a tentative D call TRBD1 (6 bases). CDR1 and CDR2 (germline): SGHNT, YENEEA. The ends were cut back, 1 base at V and 1 base at J, with 9 bases in the middle. The CDR3 spans 15 residues. The CDR3 reads CASSLAGARTDTQYF. DNA for the CDR3: TGTGCCAGCAGCTTAGCAGGGGCCCGCACAGATACGCAGTATTTT.

This chain joins TRBV2 and TRBJ2-1; TRBD1 aligns across 9 bases. CDR1 is SNHLY and CDR2 is FYNNEI in the germline V gene. Trimming removed 9 bases from V and 5 bases from J; junction bases left unmatched: 17. This CDR3 contains 17 residues. CDR3 sequence: CASTGQGWPQLDNEQFF. The CDR3 nucleotides read TGTGCCAGTACAGGACAGGGGTGGCCCCAGCTCGACAATGAGCAGTTCTTC.

V is TRBV7-2 and J is TRBJ1-2; perhaps TRBD1 as D (6 bases). Germline CDR1 is SGHTA and CDR2 is FQGNSA. This CDR3 spans 15 amino acids. V dropped 3 bases and J dropped 4 bases, with 15 bases sitting between them. The DNA of the CDR3 is TGTGCCAGCAGCTTGGGGGCGGGGGGAGTCTATGGCTACACCTTC. This gives the protein CASSLGAGGVYGYTF.

The chain employs TRBV4-3 and TRBJ2-1; D is undetermined. The CDR3 is made up of 17 amino acids. V was shortened by 0 bases and J by 5 bases, with 17 bases between the two germline ends. The germline gives CDR1 LGHNA, CDR2 YSLEER. CDR3 protein: CASSQDLMVARDNEQFF. CDR3 coding DNA: TGCGCCAGCAGCCAAGATCTCATGGTGGCTAGAGACAATGAGCAGTTCTTC.

The V and J genes are TRBV5-1 and TRBJ2-3; tentatively, D is TRBD2 (5 bases). This CDR3 contains 12 residues. The V gene's germline CDR1 is SGHRS and CDR2 YFSETQ. V was cut by 3 bases and J by 4 bases, with 6 bases left in between. The CDR3 loop reads CASSWTADTQYF. CDR3 nucleotide sequence: TGCGCCAGCAGCTGGACTGCAGATACGCAGTATTTT.

The rearrangement joins TRBV7-2 to TRBJ2-5; a possible D gene is TRBD1 (5 bases). V lost 1 base to trimming and J lost 4 bases, with 10 bases between them. The CDR3 is made up of 14 amino acids. The germline V gene encodes CDR1 SGHTA and CDR2 FQGNSA. The CDR3 spells CASSLDPGLETQYF. For the CDR3, the DNA is TGTGCCAGCAGCTTAGATCCAGGGTTAGAGACCCAGTACTTC. Variable domain in full (rest from reference TRBV7-2 and TRBJ2-5): GAGVSQSPSNKVTEKGKDVELRCDPISGHTALYWYRQSLGQGLEFLIYFQGNSAPDKSGLPSDRFSAERTGGSVSTLTIQRTQQEDSAVYLCASSLDPGLETQYFGPGTRLLVL.

V is TRBV18 and J is TRBJ2-2; TRBD1 aligns across 11 bases. CDR1 is KGHSH and CDR2 is LQKENI in the germline V gene. Unmatched junction bases numbered 12, after V lost 8 bases and J lost 7 bases. CDR3 length equals 16 residues. This CDR3 is CASARPGQGVVGELFF. In DNA, the CDR3 is TGTGCCAGCGCACGCCCGGGACAGGGGGTCGTCGGGGAGCTGTTTTTT.

The rearrangement links TRBV5-1 to TRBJ2-7; D unclear. Trimming removed 0 bases at V and 2 bases at J, with 9 bases between. This CDR3 comprises 14 residues. Germline V gene sequence: CDR1 SGHRS, CDR2 YFSETQ. CDR3 sequence reads: CASSLVGSAYEQYF. CDR3 sequence (DNA): TGCGCCAGCAGCTTGGTTGGAAGCGCCTACGAGCAGTACTTC.

The V and J genes are TRBV6-5 and TRBJ2-7; weak D call: TRBD2 (6 bases). Germline V gives CDR1 MNHEY, CDR2 SVGAGI. This CDR3 region has 13 residues. V lost 6 bases, J lost 5 bases, and 14 bases lay in between. CDR3 DNA sequence: TGTGCCAGCAGCTGGGGCCGGGGGAACGAGCAGTACTTC. Residues: CASSWGRGNEQYF.

The chain uses TRBV7-2 and TRBJ2-2; D possibly corresponds to TRBD1 (7 bases). V was clipped by 8 bases and J by 4 bases, with 17 bases between them. CDR1 SGHTA and CDR2 FQGNSA come from the germline V gene. This CDR3 is built from 15 residues. CDR3 DNA sequence: TGTGCCAGCGGCGGCGGAGGGGGCGTCACCGGGGAGCTGTTTTTT. Translation: CASGGGGGVTGELFF.

V gene TRBV9 combines with J gene TRBJ2-3; 7 positions match TRBD2. Per the germline V gene, CDR1 is SGDLS and CDR2 is YYNGEE. This CDR3 is 15 amino acids long. The junction had 6 bases not matched to a gene; V was cut back by 3 bases and J by 2 bases. The CDR3 sequence is CASSDGTTYTDTQYF. As DNA, the CDR3 is TGTGCCAGCAGCGATGGGACTACTTACACAGATACGCAGTATTTT.

The rearrangement joins TRBV25-1 to TRBJ2-5; TRBD2 agrees at 7 bases. The CDR3 totals 15 residues. V was pared by 0 bases and J by 5 bases, with 6 bases of the junction left unmatched. The V gene's germline CDR1 is MGHDK and CDR2 SYGVNS. CDR3 in amino acids: CASSEYGGGRETQYF. CDR3 nucleotide sequence: TGTGCCAGCAGTGAATATGGGGGGGGGAGGGAGACCCAGTACTTC.

V usage is TRBV5-6 and J usage is TRBJ1-3; tentatively, D is TRBD1 (6 bases). This CDR3 contains 14 residues. The germline V gene encodes CDR1 SGHDT and CDR2 YYEEEE. The V end lost 4 bases, the J end lost 0 bases, and 8 bases lay between the germline ends. The CDR3 coding sequence is TGTGCCAGCAGCAGGGGGGGCTCTGGAAACACCATATATTTT. Translated: CASSRGGSGNTIYF.

V and J are TRBV30 and TRBJ2-3, with 7 bases that match TRBD1. The CDR3 has 16 residues. Germline loops: CDR1 GTSNPN, CDR2 SVGIG (reference sequence). J gave up 3 bases and V 2 bases, and 11 bases lay outside the gene matches. The CDR3 is CAWSLAPTGLTDTQYF. CDR3 in DNA: TGTGCCTGGAGTCTAGCCCCGACAGGGTTGACAGATACGCAGTATTTT.

The rearrangement uses TRBV5-1 and TRBJ2-4; TRBD2 matches 10 bases. The CDR3 sequence is 16 residues long. The V segment lost 1 base and the J segment 1 base; nucleotides outside the gene matches: 2. From germline, CDR1 is SGHRS and CDR2 YFSETQ. The CDR3 loop reads CASSLSGGGAKNIQYF. Written as DNA, the CDR3 is TGCGCCAGCAGCTTGAGCGGGGGGGGCGCCAAAAACATTCAGTACTTC.

The chain has TRBV9 and TRBJ1-2; tentatively, D is TRBD1 (5 bases). This CDR3 comprises 15 residues. Trimming stripped 2 bases from V and 4 bases from J, with 15 bases between. Germline V gene lookup returns CDR1 SGDLS and CDR2 YYNGEE. As DNA, the CDR3 is TGTGCCAGCAGCGTCGGGGGATACTCTTTCTATGGCTACACCTTC. Its protein product is CASSVGGYSFYGYTF.

The CDR3 sequence is CAWRPRTGKAYEQYF. DNA for the CDR3: TGTGCCTGGAGACCTCGGACAGGGAAGGCCTACGAGCAGTACTTC. The chain carries TRBV30 and TRBJ2-7, with TRBD1 identical over 8 bases. This CDR3 has 15 amino acids. Losses at the gene ends were 3 bases for V and 2 bases for J; bases not matched to a gene: 9. CDR1 is GTSNPN, CDR2 SVGIG, per germline (reference sequence).

The CDR3 DNA reads TGCAGCGTTGCTAGTATTAACTATGGCTACACCTTC. It translates to CSVASINYGYTF. The chain employs TRBV29-1 and TRBJ1-2; D not certain. The CDR3 covers 12 residues. V lost 4 bases to trimming and J lost 1 base, with 7 bases between them. In germline, CDR1 is SQVTM, CDR2 ANQGSEA.

As regards this clone: Other DNA sequences within the sample encode an identical CDR3. This sequence joins TRBV28 and TRBJ2-7, with D possibly matching TRBD1 (6 bases). With 5 bases removed from V and 0 bases from J, the gap between germline ends came to 14 bases. The CDR3 has 15 amino acids. Germline V gives CDR1 MDHEN, CDR2 SYDVKM. The CDR3 region is CASSLGGLSSYEQYF. The CDR3, as DNA: TGTGCCAGCAGTCTTGGGGGCTTAAGCTCCTACGAGCAGTACTTC.